The source of this T cell receptor beta chain is a study of shared clonotypes between healthy human individuals. Positive CCR7 selection of CD45RO-negative cells yielded the naive CD8 cells, and terminally differentiated effector memory CD45RA+ cells were excluded. Sequencing used immunoSEQ multiplex PCR; TCRdb keeps in-frame clones, though not all of them. The sample has some 1,900,000 clones, about 95% seen once. The sample comprised naive CD8+ T cells sorted from blood. This clonotype was sampled from a man between 18 and 35 years old in good health.

CDR3 sequence: CASTPRTDTQYF. The CDR3 nucleotides read TGTGCCAGCACCCCCCGCACAGATACGCAGTATTTT. The chain is built from TRBV2 and TRBJ2-3; D is unclear. Germline V gives CDR1 SNHLY, CDR2 FYNNEI. CDR3 length equals 12 residues. V shed 7 bases and J shed 1 base, with 6 bases lying between them.